A selection of T cell receptor beta chains follows, all from one sample in a study of blood T cell repertoires in COVID-19. Here immunoSEQ multiplex PCR was the method, and the copy in TCRdb shows in-frame clones only, minus some. Among fewer than 150,000 clones listed, around 90% were seen once. Sequencing input: peripheral blood. The receptors were gathered from a human donor in a cohort sampled during active COVID-19. Each CDR3 is given without its conserved first and last residue. The D gene is left open where the match is weak.

V,J,D,CDR3
TRBV5-8,TRBJ2-3,TRBD1,ASSTQGAIGDTQY
TRBV4-1,TRBJ2-2,.,ASSQVRDDTHGELF
TRBV28,TRBJ1-1,TRBD1,AGPRGLNTEAF
TRBV3-1/TRBV3-2,TRBJ2-3,.,ASSQASGSDTQY
TRBV7-9,TRBJ2-7,TRBD2,ASSFWTSGSGYEQY
TRBV28,TRBJ1-2,.,ASSFGRSSGYT
TRBV5-4,TRBJ1-1,.,ASSLAAGAFDTEAF
TRBV7-2,TRBJ1-2,.,ASSQYASGGGYT
TRBV7-2,TRBJ2-3,TRBD2,ASSLGPGGGSEDTQY
TRBV9,TRBJ2-5,.,ASSVGVALQETQY
TRBV10-1,TRBJ2-1,.,ASSERGTRRVNEQF
TRBV11-2,TRBJ1-3,.,ASSPTGISGNTIY
TRBV18,TRBJ2-3,.,ASSPDRPSTDTQY
TRBV4-1,TRBJ1-2,.,ASSHPGRGQGYT
TRBV7-9,TRBJ2-5,.,ASSFDFGGETQY
TRBV4-1,TRBJ1-3,TRBD1,ASSLRQGDTGNTIY
TRBV10-1,TRBJ2-7,TRBD2,ASSERRTSDAYEQY
TRBV6-5,TRBJ1-1,.,ASSYRQYTEAF
TRBV5-1,TRBJ2-5,TRBD1,ASGQGAGETQY
TRBV6-2/TRBV6-3,TRBJ2-5,.,ASSYGAGALLQETQY
TRBV7-2,TRBJ1-2,.,ASSPDRKNYGYT
TRBV7-6,TRBJ2-1,.,ASSRTGEVDNEQF
TRBV28,TRBJ2-2,.,ASSFRDARGGGELF
TRBV28,TRBJ2-3,TRBD2,ASSSRFGLAGADTQY
TRBV28,TRBJ2-3,.,ASSPWGRSTDTQY
TRBV5-1,TRBJ2-5,TRBD1,ASSLGTGGGQETQY
TRBV19,TRBJ1-4,.,ASSSQATNEKLF
TRBV6-1,TRBJ2-7,TRBD2,ASSEGLAGNEQY
TRBV6-5,TRBJ2-5,TRBD1,ASRSQGAGETQY
TRBV12-3/TRBV12-4,TRBJ2-7,.,ASSLRGYEQY
TRBV6-5,TRBJ2-7,TRBD1,ASSPDRGPNEQY
TRBV6-6,TRBJ2-3,TRBD1,ASSPGQGEVDTQY
TRBV9,TRBJ1-1,.,ASSEVRGLNTEAF
TRBV5-7,TRBJ1-6,.,ASSTDSLNSPLH
TRBV27,TRBJ1-4,TRBD1,ASSPETGGNEKLF
TRBV9,TRBJ1-1,TRBD1,ASSDDRGRAF
TRBV5-4,TRBJ2-3,TRBD2,ASSSRLATDTQY
TRBV11-2,TRBJ1-2,.,ASSLRGSEYGYT
TRBV3-1/TRBV3-2,TRBJ1-3,.,ASSPYSQAPSGNTIY
TRBV6-6,TRBJ2-5,TRBD2,ASSTGLASTETQY
TRBV7-2,TRBJ2-7,.,ASSLGSGPYEQY
TRBV9,TRBJ2-7,.,ASSVSLGSYEQY
TRBV5-4,TRBJ1-4,.,ASTVGQTNEKLF
TRBV9,TRBJ1-2,TRBD1,ASSAARDRGYGYT
TRBV3-1/TRBV3-2,TRBJ1-3,TRBD1,ASSRSGGSSGNTIY
TRBV28,TRBJ2-5,TRBD2,ASSPRGLAGGETQY
TRBV5-1,TRBJ1-2,TRBD1,ASSLSLQGRGYGYT
TRBV19,TRBJ2-1,TRBD1,ASSMGRDRGNNEQF
TRBV4-1,TRBJ2-7,.,ASSQDRGQSYEQY
TRBV7-9,TRBJ1-5,.,ATSTGDQPQH
TRBV9,TRBJ2-3,.,ASSVNSNTDTQY
TRBV6-5,TRBJ1-3,TRBD1,ASSSQGAPGNTIY
TRBV5-1,TRBJ1-2,.,ASSFDTDYGYT
TRBV27,TRBJ1-1,TRBD1,ASSTGGYTEAF